In this sample, the clone carrying this T cell receptor beta chain turned up many times. Template material for amplifying TCR beta CDR3 regions consisted of RNA transcripts. The study used the HTBI primer set for a first-round RT-PCR of the TCR CDR3. TCRdb re-called the multiplex PCR reads through MiXCR, storing one row per CDR3 protein. The sample has some 770,000 distinct CDR3 sequences; approximately 16% are singletons. This record comes from a study of T cells in Graves' hyperthyroidism and ophthalmopathy. Absent ophthalmopathy progression within 18 months defined stable Graves' hyperthyroidism. Disease duration under 2 months; hyperthyroidism patients were aged 18 to 65. Sample: blood. The clonotype originates from a man younger than 35 with Graves' hyperthyroidism.

CDR3 bases: TGCAGTGCCCGGCTTTATGGTATAGCGGGAGTTGAGGAGACCCAGTACTTC. Translation: CSARLYGIAGVEETQYF. The chain joins TRBV20-1 to TRBJ2-5; 9 positions match TRBD2. The germline V gene has CDR1 DFQATT and CDR2 SNEGSKA (reference sequence). This CDR3 contains 17 residues. Germline trimming cut 6 bases from V and 5 bases from J; bases unmatched to any gene: 19.